This passage covers 30 T cell receptor beta chains from one sample sequenced in a study of spatial heterogeneity in lung cancer. Findings and caveats of the study: The study found that expanded intratumoral alpha and beta TCR counts tracked tumor mutation counts.

Time point here: sample taken at primary tumor resection. These TCRs are of unknown antigen specificity. Using its own MiXCR run on the 5' RACE reads, TCRdb lists one record per CDR3 protein. This table holds 13,000 or so distinct CDR3 sequences, roughly 4.6% found once. The sample was lung tumor tissue, taken at surgery. Source of these receptors: a male donor with early-stage non-small cell lung cancer.

This clonotype was seen more than once but under ten times. This chain connects TRBV11-2 to TRBJ1-6; D unresolved. The V end was cut by 5 bases, the J end by 3 bases, with 11 bases between. Germline CDR1 SGHAT, CDR2 FQNNGV. The CDR3 runs to 15 residues. This chain's CDR3 is CASSPIRVYNSPLHF. Here the CDR3 DNA reads TGTGCCAGCAGCCCAATCCGAGTCTATAATTCACCCCTCCACTTT.

This clonotype has at least ten counts. The chain carries TRBV5-5 and TRBJ2-2; the D gene could be TRBD1 or TRBD2 (5 bases each). V lost 4 bases, J lost 2 bases, and 18 bases lay in between. CDR1 SGHKS and CDR2 YYEKEE come from the germline V gene (reference sequence). This CDR3 has 17 amino acids. The CDR3 DNA sequence: TGTGCCAGCAGCCCCCGGAGAGGGGATCTTAACACCGGGGAGCTGTTTTTT. Translating gives CASSPRRGDLNTGELFF. Complete variable domain (other parts from reference TRBV5-5 and TRBJ2-2): DAGVTQSPTHLIKTRGQQVTLRCSPISGHKSVSWYQQVLGQGPQFIFQYYEKEERGRGNFPDRFSARQFPNYSSELNVNALLLGDSALYLCASSPRRGDLNTGELFFGEGSRLTVL.

This clonotype appeared many times. The V call is TRBV11-1, the J call TRBJ2-5; D may correspond to TRBD1 or TRBD2 (6 bases each). The CDR3 extends over 15 amino acids. Germline V CDR1 and CDR2: SGHAT, FQDESV (reference sequence). The V end was cut by 0 bases, the J end by 4 bases, with 12 bases between. DNA for the CDR3: TGTGCCAGCAGCTTAGCAGGGGGGACTTCAGAGACCCAGTACTTC. Protein product: CASSLAGGTSETQYF. Combining the CDR3 with reference TRBV11-1 and TRBJ2-5 gives the whole variable domain EAEVAQSPRYKITEKSQAVAFWCDPISGHATLYWYRQILGQGPELLVQFQDESVVDDSQLPKDRFSAERLKGVDSTLKIQPAELGDSAMYLCASSLAGGTSETQYFGPGTRLLVL.

This clonotype was seen a single time. The chain employs TRBV5-4 and TRBJ1-2; no firm D call. Germline CDR1 is SGHNT and CDR2 is YYREEE (reference sequence). The V gene lost 0 bases and the J gene lost 3 bases, with 6 bases spanning the gap. The CDR3 sequence is 13 residues long. The CDR3 nucleotides are TGTGCCAGCAGCTTGGACAGAGACTATGGCTACACCTTC. Residues: CASSLDRDYGYTF.

The rearrangement uses TRBV4-2 and TRBJ2-6; D may be TRBD2 (6 bases). The V end was cut by 2 bases, the J end by 1 base, with 12 bases between. The CDR3 extends over 17 amino acids. CDR1 and CDR2 from the germline V gene are LGHNA and YNFKEQ. The CDR3: CASSQTFRGSGANVLTF. Here the CDR3 DNA reads TGTGCCAGCAGCCAAACCTTCCGGGGGTCTGGGGCCAACGTCCTGACTTTC.

This clonotype is medium-sized by share. J is TRBJ2-2 and V is TRBV28, with 9 bases fitting TRBD2. The ends lost 7 bases at V and 3 bases at J; junction bases unmatched: 3. The germline CDR1 and CDR2 sequences are MDHEN and SYDVKM. The CDR3 length is 14 residues. CDR3 in amino acids: CASISGGDTGELFF. CDR3 coding DNA: TGTGCCAGCATTAGCGGGGGAGACACCGGGGAGCTGTTTTTT.

The chain is built from TRBV3-1 and TRBJ1-1; D uncertain. The CDR3 extends over 13 amino acids. Germline V gene sequence: CDR1 LGHDT, CDR2 YNNKEL (reference sequence). The V and J ends lost 1 base and 4 bases respectively, with 7 bases between them. The CDR3 DNA reads as TGTGCCAGCAGCCAAGGGAGAGGCACTGAAGCTTTCTTT. This sequence encodes CASSQGRGTEAFF.

This clonotype came up a few times. This chain joins TRBV11-3 and TRBJ2-1; TRBD1 might be the D (5 bases). The V gene lost 5 bases and the J gene lost 4 bases, with 12 bases spanning the gap. Germline CDR1 reads SGHNT; CDR2 reads YENEEA. The CDR3 has 14 residues. The CDR3 here is CASSLAQGYNEQFF. The DNA for the CDR3 is TGTGCCAGCAGCCTTGCCCAGGGATACAATGAGCAGTTCTTC. Together with reference TRBV11-3 and TRBJ2-1, the CDR3 gives the full variable domain: EAGVVQSPRYKIIEKKQPVAFWCNPISGHNTLYWYLQNLGQGPELLIRYENEEAVDDSQLPKDRFSAERLKGVDSTLKIQPAELGDSAVYLCASSLAQGYNEQFFGPGTRLTVL.

There are many counts of this clonotype. The chain joins TRBV2 to TRBJ2-6; 7 positions agree with TRBD2. V was clipped by 1 base and J by 1 base; unmatched bases: 4. The CDR3 consists of 17 residues. Per the germline V gene, CDR1 is SNHLY and CDR2 is FYNNEI. The CDR3 here is CASSEGGGTSGANVLTF. The CDR3 coding sequence is TGTGCCAGCAGTGAAGGCGGGGGAACGTCTGGGGCCAACGTCCTGACTTTC.

This clonotype was counted at least ten times. The gene calls are TRBV20-1 and TRBJ2-3; D unclear. Germline values: CDR1 DFQATT, CDR2 SNEGSKA (reference sequence). V was cut by 6 bases and J by 4 bases, with 11 bases left in between. This CDR3 is built from 12 residues. The CDR3 region has the DNA TGCAGTGCCGTAGATAGGGCAGATACGCAGTATTTT. Encoded protein: CSAVDRADTQYF.

This clonotype was counted many times. The chain uses TRBV20-1 and TRBJ2-7; 14 bases agree with TRBD2. Per germline, CDR1 DFQATT and CDR2 SNEGSKA (reference sequence). The J segment lost 8 bases and the V segment lost 5 bases, leaving 11 bases of the junction unmatched. The CDR3 contains 15 residues. This CDR3 is CSAWGTSGGLEKQYF. For the CDR3, the DNA is TGCAGTGCTTGGGGGACTAGCGGGGGCCTGGAAAAGCAGTACTTC.

This clonotype was found many times. The V gene is TRBV4-3, the J gene TRBJ2-2, with TRBD1 matching over 7 bases. J gave up 5 bases and V 6 bases, and 6 bases lay outside the gene matches. The CDR3 spans 14 residues. CDR1 is LGHNA, CDR2 YSLEER, per germline. CDR3 region: CASSRSRGTGELFF. In DNA, the CDR3 is TGCGCCAGCAGTCGAAGCAGGGGGACCGGGGAGCTGTTTTTT.

As for this clonotype: An end of the junction does not agree with germline; a read error may underlie this. CDR3 region: CASSFAGENQPLHF. The DNA of the CDR3 is TGTGCCAGCAGCTTTGCGGGGGAGAATCAGCCCCTGCATTTT. The chain employs TRBV28 and TRBJ1-5, with D perhaps matching TRBD1 (5 bases). The V gene's germline CDR1 is MDHEN and CDR2 SYDVKM. The CDR3 contains 14 residues.

This clonotype has ten or more counts. The rearrangement uses TRBV6-2 or TRBV6-3 and TRBJ2-1; 9 bases are a match to TRBD1. The germline CDR1 and CDR2 sequences are MNHEY and SVGEGT. CDR3 size: 18 residues. Trimming at V came to 0 bases and at J to 5 bases, leaving 11 bases not matched to a gene. CDR3: CASSYSRGTGGYNNEQFF. The CDR3 coding sequence is TGTGCCAGCAGTTACTCGAGGGGAACAGGGGGCTACAACAATGAGCAGTTCTTC.

Relative to its sample, this clonotype is medium-sized (0.01 to 0.1%). The chain recombines TRBV20-1 with TRBJ2-7; D is perhaps TRBD1 (5 bases). Trimming pared 5 bases from V and 0 bases from J, leaving 20 bases between. CDR3 size: 16 residues. Germline lookup yields CDR1 DFQATT and CDR2 SNEGSKA (reference sequence). CDR3 nucleotide sequence: TGCAGTGCTCTGGGGTCGGTCAGGGTTTTCTCCTACGAGCAGTACTTC. This sequence encodes CSALGSVRVFSYEQYF.

The chain employs TRBV24-1 and TRBJ2-1; 7 nucleotides agree with TRBD2. Trimming cost V 3 bases and J 4 bases; bases outside gene matches: 5. Germline assignment: CDR1 KGHDR and CDR2 SFDVKD. This CDR3 spans 15 amino acids. The CDR3 sequence: CATSDGRGWYNEQFF. CDR3 sequence (DNA): TGTGCCACCAGTGATGGGAGGGGTTGGTACAATGAGCAGTTCTTC.

The V call is TRBV6-2 or TRBV6-3, the J call TRBJ1-5, with TRBD1 matching 7 bases. Germline lookup yields CDR1 MNHEY and CDR2 SVGEGT. CDR3 length equals 14 residues. V shed 6 bases and J 2 bases; nucleotides not matched to a gene: 4. The CDR3 nucleotides read TGTGCCAGCAGCACAGGGGATGGCAATCAGCCCCAGCATTTT. It encodes CASSTGDGNQPQHF.

The sample holds many counts of this clonotype. The gene calls are TRBV20-1 and TRBJ1-2; 10 bases agree with TRBD1. Germline V gene sequence: CDR1 DFQATT, CDR2 SNEGSKA (reference sequence). With V trimmed by 2 bases and J by 7 bases, 19 bases remained unmatched. The CDR3 loop spans 18 amino acids. CDR3 region: CSARLRDRGFLLVAGYTF. The CDR3 coding sequence is TGCAGTGCTAGACTCCGGGACAGGGGATTTTTGTTGGTTGCTGGCTACACCTTC.

This clonotype was recorded many times. J is TRBJ2-7 and V is TRBV11-2; no reliable D call. The V end lost 5 bases, the J end lost 0 bases, and 2 bases lay between the germline ends. This CDR3 region has 11 residues. The germline gives CDR1 SGHAT, CDR2 FQNNGV. The CDR3 spells CASSVSYEQYF. The CDR3 DNA follows: TGTGCCAGCAGCGTCTCCTACGAGCAGTACTTC.

In this sample, this clonotype turned up many times. This chain connects TRBV7-6 to TRBJ2-3; no firm D call. This CDR3 is built from 15 residues. The germline V and J ends were trimmed by 2 bases and 0 bases, with 9 bases remaining between them. Germline CDR1 and CDR2: SGHVS and FNYEAQ. The CDR3 bases are TGTGCCAGCAGCTTAACCGGTATTAGCACAGATACGCAGTATTTT. Protein: CASSLTGISTDTQYF.

This clonotype was recorded at least ten times. This chain uses TRBV7-8 with TRBJ1-1, with 7 bases that match TRBD1. The V gene end was trimmed by 6 bases and the J gene end by 1 base; junction bases not matched to a gene: 11. There are 16 residues in the CDR3. Germline V lookup: CDR1 SGHVS, CDR2 FQNEAQ. The CDR3 bases are TGTGCCAGCAGGCTAACAAGGGGACAGACGAACACTGAAGCTTTCTTT. It yields the protein CASRLTRGQTNTEAFF. Full variable domain (remainder filled in from reference TRBV7-8 and TRBJ1-1): GAGVSQSPRYKVAKRGQDVALRCDPISGHVSLFWYQQALGQGPEFLTYFQNEAQLDKSGLPSDRFFAERPEGSVSTLKIQRTQQEDSAVYLCASRLTRGQTNTEAFFGQGTRLTVV.

In its sample, this clonotype was seen many times. At one of its ends the junction is not consistent with the germline gene, which may arise from a read error. CDR3 in DNA: TGTGCTAGCAGCTTAGGTCCCCCGACACCGGGACACAAGACAAGGACGGACGAGCAGTACTTC. Amino acids: CASSLGPPTPGHKTRTDEQYF. The genes are TRBV7-7 and TRBJ2-7; the D gene is possibly TRBD1 (6 bases). The CDR3 extends over 21 amino acids. Germline values: CDR1 SSHAT, CDR2 FNYEAQ (reference sequence). The whole variable domain, filled in from reference TRBV7-7 and TRBJ2-7, reads GAGVSQSPRYKVTKRGQDVTLRCDPISSHATLYWYQQALGQGPEFLTYFNYEAQPDKSGLPSDRFSAERPEGSISTLTIQRTEQRDSAMYRCASSLGPPTPGHKTRTDEQYFGPGTRLTVT.

The V call is TRBV5-1, the J call TRBJ1-1; D gene ambiguous. The CDR3 has 14 residues. The germline gives CDR1 SGHRS, CDR2 YFSETQ. Trimming removed 6 bases at V and 1 base at J, with 13 bases between. The CDR3 bases are TGCGCCAGCACCCCCATAGGGCGGAACACTGAAGCTTTCTTT. Its translation: CASTPIGRNTEAFF.

At least ten counts were recorded for this clonotype. J is TRBJ2-1 and V is TRBV28, with D uncertain. This CDR3 comprises 16 residues. Looked up from germline, CDR1 is MDHEN and CDR2 is SYDVKM. The ends were cut back, 5 bases at V and 0 bases at J, with 14 bases in the middle. The DNA for the CDR3 is TGTGCCAGCAGTCTGGAGTTCCTTAGCTCCTACAATGAGCAGTTCTTC. Its translation is CASSLEFLSSYNEQFF. The complete variable domain, with remaining parts taken from reference TRBV28 and TRBJ2-1, reads DVKVTQSSRYLVKRTGEKVFLECVQDMDHENMFWYRQDPGLGLRLIYFSYDVKMKEKGDIPEGYSVSREKKERFSLILESASTNQTSMYLCASSLEFLSSYNEQFFGPGTRLTVL.

Of note for this clonotype: A read error may be the cause here, since a much bigger clone is one base away. This rearrangement joins TRBV5-1 to TRBJ2-1; D is unclear. V was cut by 0 bases and J by 6 bases, with 7 bases left in between. Germline V CDR1 and CDR2: SGHRS, YFSETQ. This CDR3 region has 13 residues. This CDR3 reads CASSLGGLNEQFF. CDR3 DNA sequence: TGCGCCAGCAGCTTGGGGGGTCTCAATGAGCAGTTCTTC.

This clonotype was counted ten times or more. The chain recombines TRBV5-1 with TRBJ1-1; 8 bases map to TRBD1. This CDR3 comprises 14 residues. The germline CDR1 and CDR2 sequences are SGHRS and YFSETQ. The V gene end was trimmed by 4 bases and the J gene end by 5 bases; junction bases not matched to a gene: 7. CDR3 region: CASSPQGAGTEAFF. Written as DNA, the CDR3 is TGCGCCAGCAGCCCTCAGGGGGCTGGAACTGAAGCTTTCTTT.

This clonotype was counted many times. V gene TRBV20-1 combines with J gene TRBJ2-7; weak D call: TRBD1 (7 bases). V gave up 1 base and J gave up 4 bases, with 11 bases separating them. This CDR3 comprises 13 residues. Germline V CDR1 and CDR2: DFQATT, SNEGSKA (reference sequence). CDR3 nucleotides: TGCAGTGCTAGAGCAGGGGGGTCTTACGAGCAGTACTTC. It specifies CSARAGGSYEQYF.

This clonotype was seen many times. V gene TRBV5-1 combines with J gene TRBJ2-2, with D perhaps assigned TRBD1 or TRBD2 (6 bases each). The CDR3 loop spans 15 amino acids. Germline V lookup: CDR1 SGHRS, CDR2 YFSETQ. The V end was cut by 6 bases, the J end by 4 bases, with 16 bases between. The CDR3, as DNA: TGCGCCAGCACTCCAAGCAGGGGAGGCACCGGGGAGCTGTTTTTT. Residues: CASTPSRGGTGELFF.

Judged by abundance, this clonotype is medium-sized (0.01 to 0.1%). This sequence joins TRBV7-6 and TRBJ2-3, with TRBD2 as a possible D gene (7 bases). This CDR3 is built from 14 residues. CDR1 SGHVS and CDR2 FNYEAQ come from the germline V gene. Trimming removed 5 bases at V and 0 bases at J, with 9 bases between. The CDR3 DNA follows: TGTGCCAGCAGCCCGGGGGGCAGCACAGATACGCAGTATTTT. Residues: CASSPGGSTDTQYF.

This clonotype was found a few times. The chain couples TRBV7-8 to TRBJ2-1; 11 bases line up with TRBD2. There are 17 residues in the CDR3. In germline, CDR1 is SGHVS, CDR2 FQNEAQ. The V and J ends lost 3 bases and 0 bases, in that order; junction bases with no gene match: 4. This CDR3 reads CASSFTSGGLSYNEQFF. The DNA of the CDR3 is TGTGCCAGCAGCTTTACTAGCGGGGGTCTCTCCTACAATGAGCAGTTCTTC.